What follows describes a single T cell receptor (beta chain). In the original workflow: Amplified reference gene primers provided the basis for estimating nucleated cell counts. Method: immunoSEQ multiplex PCR; TCRdb's copy keeps in-frame clones and lacks some. V and J calls and clone size are those listed in that table; D and trimming were worked out from the DNA. Of about 76,000 clones listed, roughly 90% are singletons. This sample was taken from a study of blood T cell repertoires in COVID-19. V was pared by 4 bases and J by 0 bases, with 5 bases of the junction left unmatched. This CDR3 spans 17 amino acids. Germline-derived CDR1 and CDR2 are LGHDT and YNNKEL (reference sequence).

The sequence was obtained from a human donor in a cohort sampled during active COVID-19. The sample consisted of peripheral blood. The gene calls are TRBV3-1 (or the pseudogene TRBV3-2) and TRBJ1-4; 10 bases align to TRBD1. The CDR3 protein is CASSLGQGDSTNEKLFF. The CDR3 DNA reads as TGTGCCAGCAGCCTCGGACAGGGGGACTCAACTAATGAAAAACTGTTTTTT.